A selection of T cell receptor beta chains follows, all from one sample in a study of blood T cell repertoires in COVID-19. Here immunoSEQ multiplex PCR was the method, and the copy in TCRdb shows in-frame clones only, minus some. The table records around 300,000 clones, 75% to 90% of them present only once. The sample taken for sequencing was PBMCs or T cells enriched from blood (not recorded which). Source of these receptors: a woman aged 45-65 years who had recovered from COVID-19. CDR3s include the opening cysteine and the closing phenylalanine or tryptophan. A D gene is named only where the DNA matches it firmly.

V gene	D gene	J gene	CDR3 protein	CDR3 DNA
TRBV11-2	NA	TRBJ2-7	CASSLDGLGLSSYEQYF	TGTGCCAGCAGCTTAGATGGCCTAGGACTAAGCTCCTACGAGCAGTACTTC
TRBV24-1	TRBD1	TRBJ1-2	CATSDNRGDYGYTF	TGTGCCACCAGTGATAACAGGGGTGACTATGGCTACACCTTC
TRBV5-1	TRBD2	TRBJ2-1	CASTVAGEPYNEQFF	TGCGCCAGCACCGTAGCGGGAGAACCCTACAATGAGCAGTTCTTC
TRBV4-3	TRBD2	TRBJ2-1	CASSQDSTGLAGWIEQFF	TGCGCCAGCAGCCAAGATTCGACGGGACTAGCGGGATGGATAGAGCAGTTCTTC
TRBV30	NA	TRBJ1-2	CASYRASYTF	TGTGCCTCTTACAGGGCCAGCTACACCTTC
TRBV19	NA	TRBJ2-1	CASRTTFSFYNEQFF	TGTGCCAGTAGAACGACTTTTAGCTTCTACAATGAGCAGTTCTTC
TRBV5-1	TRBD1	TRBJ1-4	CASSLLQGANEKLFF	TGCGCCAGCAGCTTGCTCCAGGGGGCTAATGAAAAACTGTTTTTT
TRBV5-4	TRBD1	TRBJ1-2	CASSARTGNYGYTF	TGTGCCAGCAGCGCTAGGACAGGGAATTATGGCTACACCTTC
TRBV7-9	NA	TRBJ2-2	CAGTGQGSTGELFF	TGTGCCGGGACGGGGCAGGGGAGTACCGGGGAGCTGTTTTTT
TRBV7-9	NA	TRBJ2-1	CARAGLDNEQFF	TGTGCCCGAGCGGGCCTTGACAATGAGCAGTTCTTC